Listed below are T cell receptor beta chains from one sample, sequenced in a study of T cells in Graves' hyperthyroidism and ophthalmopathy. TCRdb reprocessed the multiplex PCR reads via MiXCR and lists one record per CDR3 protein. This sample has 380,000 or so distinct CDR3 sequences, with about 13% found just once. Sequencing was carried out using blood. The receptors shown here come from a young man with Graves' hyperthyroidism that later progressed to Graves' ophthalmopathy. The CDR3 runs from the conserved cysteine through the conserved F or W. D genes are given only for firm matches.

v_gene: TRBV5-1
d_gene: -
CDR3aa: CASSLNYGTYNEQFF

v_gene: TRBV13
d_gene: TRBD2
CDR3aa: CASSLKMQATSGENTGELFF

v_gene: TRBV25-1
d_gene: TRBD1
CDR3aa: CASSGTGTGVTDTQYF

v_gene: TRBV6-1
d_gene: TRBD1
CDR3aa: CASSRGQGWTEAFF

v_gene: TRBV3-1
d_gene: -
CDR3aa: CASSHAQVYNEQFF

v_gene: TRBV13
d_gene: -
CDR3aa: CASSMTGNSPLHF

v_gene: TRBV7-3
d_gene: TRBD2
CDR3aa: CASSSGAGNEQFF

v_gene: TRBV4-1
d_gene: -
CDR3aa: CASSLDGGGAYGYTF

v_gene: TRBV29-1
d_gene: -
CDR3aa: CSVRGIDDYGYTF

v_gene: TRBV28
d_gene: TRBD1
CDR3aa: CASSWTGEGYEQYF

v_gene: TRBV6-2/TRBV6-3
d_gene: -
CDR3aa: CASRTPGRDTEAFF

v_gene: TRBV24-1
d_gene: -
CDR3aa: CATSGLGYGYTF

v_gene: TRBV19
d_gene: -
CDR3aa: CASSATVYGYTF

v_gene: TRBV14
d_gene: -
CDR3aa: CASSQGREWHEQYF

v_gene: TRBV6-1
d_gene: TRBD2
CDR3aa: CASSRTSLTSFSGANVLTF

v_gene: TRBV4-1
d_gene: -
CDR3aa: CASSQDTREAYGYTF

v_gene: TRBV24-1
d_gene: TRBD1
CDR3aa: CATSDGTGGYYNEQFF

v_gene: TRBV6-1
d_gene: -
CDR3aa: CASSSGPDGNQPQHF

v_gene: TRBV7-2
d_gene: -
CDR3aa: CASSLVVGVYEQFF

v_gene: TRBV28
d_gene: TRBD1
CDR3aa: CASSIAGTGKETQYF

v_gene: TRBV28
d_gene: -
CDR3aa: CASRHEGRRPLHF

v_gene: TRBV12-3/TRBV12-4
d_gene: TRBD2
CDR3aa: CASSFGGTRHRPITDTQYF

v_gene: TRBV3-1
d_gene: TRBD1
CDR3aa: CASSQADRTGLYGYTF

v_gene: TRBV6-5
d_gene: TRBD2
CDR3aa: CASSYSGLAGGSYQETQYF

v_gene: TRBV3-1
d_gene: -
CDR3aa: CASSPMSGPYEQYF

v_gene: TRBV5-6
d_gene: -
CDR3aa: CASSLPGGLNTIYF

v_gene: TRBV29-1
d_gene: TRBD1
CDR3aa: CSASGTGKKLFF

v_gene: TRBV27
d_gene: -
CDR3aa: CASSHGTGGTDTQYF